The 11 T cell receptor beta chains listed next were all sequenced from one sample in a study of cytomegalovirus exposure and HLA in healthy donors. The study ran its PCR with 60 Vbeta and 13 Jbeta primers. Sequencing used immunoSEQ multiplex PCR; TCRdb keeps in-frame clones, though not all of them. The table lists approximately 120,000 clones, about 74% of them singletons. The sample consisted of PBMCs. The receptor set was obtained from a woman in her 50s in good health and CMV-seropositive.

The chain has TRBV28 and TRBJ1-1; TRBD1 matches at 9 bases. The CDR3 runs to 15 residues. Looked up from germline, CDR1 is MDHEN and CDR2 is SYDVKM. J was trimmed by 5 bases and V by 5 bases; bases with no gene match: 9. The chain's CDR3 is CASSPSGQGWTEAFF. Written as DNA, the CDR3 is TGTGCCAGCAGTCCCTCCGGACAGGGGTGGACTGAAGCTTTCTTT.

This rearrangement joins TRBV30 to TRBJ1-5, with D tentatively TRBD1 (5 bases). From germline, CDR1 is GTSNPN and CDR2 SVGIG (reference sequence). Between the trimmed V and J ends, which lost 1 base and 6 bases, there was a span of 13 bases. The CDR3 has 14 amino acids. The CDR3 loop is CAWSGDGGTQPQHF. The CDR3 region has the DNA TGTGCCTGGAGTGGGGACGGGGGTACTCAGCCCCAGCATTTT.

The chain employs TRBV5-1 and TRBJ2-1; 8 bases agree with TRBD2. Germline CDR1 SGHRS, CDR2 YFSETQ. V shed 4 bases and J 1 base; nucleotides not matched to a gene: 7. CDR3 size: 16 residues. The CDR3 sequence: CASSEREFTSYNEQFF. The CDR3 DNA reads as TGCGCCAGCAGCGAGCGGGAGTTTACGTCCTACAATGAGCAGTTCTTC. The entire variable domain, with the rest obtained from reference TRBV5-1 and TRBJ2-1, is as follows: KAGVTQTPRYLIKTRGQQVTLSCSPISGHRSVSWYQQTPGQGLQFLFEYFSETQRNKGNFPGRFSGRQFSNSRSEMNVSTLELGDSALYLCASSEREFTSYNEQFFGPGTRLTVL.

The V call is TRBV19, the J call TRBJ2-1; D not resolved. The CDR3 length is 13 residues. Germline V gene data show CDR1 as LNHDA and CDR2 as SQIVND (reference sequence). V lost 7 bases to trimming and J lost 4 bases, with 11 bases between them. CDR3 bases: TGTGCCAGTAACATGGGCGTTTACAATGAGCAGTTCTTC. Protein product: CASNMGVYNEQFF.

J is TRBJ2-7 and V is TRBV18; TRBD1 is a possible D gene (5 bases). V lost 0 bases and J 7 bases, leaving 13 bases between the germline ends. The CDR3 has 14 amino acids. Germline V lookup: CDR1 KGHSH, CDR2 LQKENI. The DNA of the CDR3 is TGTGCCAGCTCACCACCAGGGGAACCCCTAGAGCAGTACTTC. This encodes CASSPPGEPLEQYF.

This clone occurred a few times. CDR3 nucleotide sequence: TGCGCCAGCAGCGTAGGACAGGGAACGTACGAGCAGTACTTC. Its translation: CASSVGQGTYEQYF. The chain couples TRBV5-1 to TRBJ2-7; 8 positions match TRBD1. CDR3 length: 14 amino acids. The germline V gene encodes CDR1 SGHRS and CDR2 YFSETQ. Losses at the gene ends were 4 bases for V and 4 bases for J; bases not matched to a gene: 7.

CDR3: CASGSGKGPTGITF. CDR3 DNA: TGTGCTAGTGGTTCCGGAAAAGGGCCGACCGGGATCACCTTC. The J gene is TRBJ1-2, the V gene TRBV12-5, with D unresolved. Germline lookup yields CDR1 LGHNT and CDR2 FRNRAP. This CDR3 spans 14 amino acids. V lost 4 bases, J lost 13 bases, and 22 bases lay in between.

This CDR3 reads CASSPGTANTGELFF. The CDR3 DNA follows: TGTGCCAGCAGCCCCGGGACTGCAAACACCGGGGAGCTGTTTTTT. V is TRBV7-2 and J is TRBJ2-2; a weak D match, TRBD2 (6 bases). The CDR3 extends over 15 amino acids. Deletions cut 5 bases from V and 2 bases from J, with 12 bases between. Germline lookup yields CDR1 SGHTA and CDR2 FQGNSA. Complete variable domain (other parts from reference TRBV7-2 and TRBJ2-2): GAGVSQSPSNKVTEKGKDVELRCDPISGHTALYWYRQSLGQGLEFLIYFQGNSAPDKSGLPSDRFSAERTGGSVSTLTIQRTQQEDSAVYLCASSPGTANTGELFFGEGSRLTVL.

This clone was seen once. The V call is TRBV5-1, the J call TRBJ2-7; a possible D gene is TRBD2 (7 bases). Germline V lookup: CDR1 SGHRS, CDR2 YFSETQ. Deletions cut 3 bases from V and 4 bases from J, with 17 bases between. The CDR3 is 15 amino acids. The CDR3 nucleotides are TGCGCCAGCAGCTCCGGCGGGGGACACAGGTACGAGCAGTACTTC. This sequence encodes CASSSGGGHRYEQYF.

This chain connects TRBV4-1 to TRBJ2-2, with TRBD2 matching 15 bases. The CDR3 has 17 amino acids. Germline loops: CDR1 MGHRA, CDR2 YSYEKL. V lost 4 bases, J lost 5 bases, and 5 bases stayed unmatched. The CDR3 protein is CASSLGLAGGPTGELFF. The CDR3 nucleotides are TGCGCCAGCAGCCTTGGACTAGCGGGGGGGCCAACCGGGGAGCTGTTTTTT.

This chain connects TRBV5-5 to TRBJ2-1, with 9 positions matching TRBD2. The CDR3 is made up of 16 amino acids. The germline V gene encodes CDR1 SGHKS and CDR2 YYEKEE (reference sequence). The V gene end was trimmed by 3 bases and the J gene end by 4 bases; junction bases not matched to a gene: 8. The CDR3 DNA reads TGTGCCAGCAGCTCAGGTCCTAGCGGGGAGTACAATGAGCAGTTCTTC. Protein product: CASSSGPSGEYNEQFF.